Reported below is one TCR beta chain. The data are from a study of radiation and T cells in renal cell carcinoma. Germline assignment: CDR1 SNHLY and CDR2 FYNNEI. Trimming pared 4 bases from V and 0 bases from J, leaving 8 bases between. CDR3 length: 14 amino acids. As to time point: baseline pretreatment blood. The treatment here: 15 Gy SBRT to primary tumor, nephrectomy 4 weeks later. Assay: immunoSEQ multiplex PCR; the TCRdb copy retains only in-frame clones and omits some. This table holds around 94,000 clones, approximately 86% found once. The TCR sequence derives from a man aged 45-65 years with renal cell carcinoma. This specimen was blood, taken from a patient whose treatment included radiotherapy and nephrectomy. V is TRBV2 and J is TRBJ2-3; D unresolved. The CDR3 DNA reads as TGTGCCAGCAGTGGGGTGTTGAGCACAGATACGCAGTATTTT. It encodes CASSGVLSTDTQYF.